Listed here are 21 T cell receptor beta chains from one sample, sequenced in a study of OX40 agonist ivuxolimab in advanced cancers. Libraries were prepared through the immunoSEQ multiplex PCR assay. TCRdb provides this immuneACCESS table in a form limited to in-frame rearrangements. Some clones are lacking; in checked studies, under half of them reflect an unresolved V gene, and why the rest are absent is not known. The sample contains more than 80,000 clones, roughly 89% of them found a single time. The leading ten clones occupy 1.5% to 2% of the sample. The specimen comprised CD4+ or CD8+ T cells sorted from blood, sampled in a trial of the OX40 agonist ivuxolimab. The receptor set was obtained from an adult with an advanced solid tumor such as melanoma, head and neck, liver or kidney cancer.

This rearrangement joins TRBV29-1 to TRBJ2-4, with a tentative D call TRBD1 (6 bases). This CDR3 contains 15 residues. Germline-derived CDR1 and CDR2 are SQVTM and ANQGSEA. The CDR3 region is CRLGTPDLAKNIQYF. The CDR3 region has the DNA TGCAGACTAGGGACACCCGACTTAGCCAAAAACATTCAGTACTTC. Variable domain in full (rest from reference TRBV29-1 and TRBJ2-4): SAVISQKPSRDICQRGTSLTIQCQVDSQVTMMFWYRQQPGQSLTLIATANQGSEATYESGFVIDKFPISRPNLTFSTLTVSNMSPEDSSIYLCRLGTPDLAKNIQYFGAGTRLSVL.

The gene calls are TRBV6-1 and TRBJ1-1; 8 nucleotides align to TRBD1. There are 14 residues in the CDR3. Germline V lookup: CDR1 MNHNS, CDR2 SASEGT. V shed 5 bases and J 1 base; nucleotides not matched to a gene: 3. Here the CDR3 DNA reads TGTGCCAGCAGTTGGGGACAGGAGAACACTGAAGCTTTCTTT. Amino acids: CASSWGQENTEAFF.

The rearrangement links TRBV27 to TRBJ2-7; a possible D gene is TRBD1 (6 bases). The CDR3 consists of 13 residues. Germline CDR1 is MNHEY and CDR2 is SMNVEV (reference sequence). The germline V and J ends were trimmed by 2 bases and 2 bases, with 7 bases remaining between them. This chain's CDR3 is CASSLQGTYEQYF. The CDR3 DNA sequence: TGTGCCAGCAGTTTACAGGGGACCTACGAGCAGTACTTC.

This chain connects TRBV10-1 to TRBJ2-3; D not resolved. Between the trimmed V and J ends, which lost 3 bases and 8 bases, there was a span of 9 bases. The CDR3 is 12 residues long. CDR1 is WNHNN and CDR2 is SYGVQD in the germline V gene (reference sequence). The CDR3 DNA follows: TGCGCCAGCAGTGACCTCTTAGGTACGCAGTATTTT. It yields the protein CASSDLLGTQYF.

The V and J genes are TRBV18 and TRBJ2-7, with 7 bases that match TRBD1. This CDR3 spans 13 amino acids. CDR1 and CDR2 (germline): KGHSH, LQKENI. Trimming took 3 bases from V and 3 from J; bases not matched to a gene: 2. CDR3 amino acids: CASSPRQGYEQYF. The CDR3 bases are TGTGCCAGCTCACCGAGACAGGGCTACGAGCAGTACTTC.

The chain couples TRBV15 to TRBJ2-2; no reliable D call. The CDR3 has 11 amino acids. CDR1 is LNHNV, CDR2 YYDKDF, per germline (reference sequence). V lost 5 bases, J lost 4 bases, and 2 bases lay in between. CDR3 sequence: CATSVTGELFF. For the CDR3, the DNA is TGTGCCACCAGCGTCACCGGGGAGCTGTTTTTT.

The chain carries TRBV4-3 and TRBJ1-2; the match to TRBD1 covers 10 bases. This CDR3 spans 16 amino acids. CDR1 and CDR2 (germline): LGHNA, YSLEER. The V segment lost 1 base and the J segment 5 bases; nucleotides outside the gene matches: 7. DNA of the CDR3: TGCGCCAGCAGCCAAGCTAGGACAGGGGGTGGTTATGGCTACACCTTC. Translating it yields CASSQARTGGGYGYTF.

The chain employs TRBV19 and TRBJ2-7, with D tentatively TRBD1 (6 bases). V lost 5 bases and J 2 bases, leaving 13 bases between the germline ends. The CDR3 totals 14 residues. Per the germline V gene, CDR1 is LNHDA and CDR2 is SQIVND (reference sequence). The DNA for the CDR3 is TGTGCCAGTAGTCGAGCACAGGGCGCCTACGAGCAGTACTTC. Encoded protein: CASSRAQGAYEQYF.

V is TRBV5-1 and J is TRBJ2-3; D uncertain. CDR1 and CDR2 from the germline V gene are SGHRS and YFSETQ. The germline V and J ends were trimmed by 0 bases and 4 bases, with 6 bases remaining between them. The CDR3 totals 13 residues. CDR3 coding DNA: TGCGCCAGCAGCTTGGGACGGTCAGATACGCAGTATTTT. Translated, it gives CASSLGRSDTQYF.

The genes are TRBV11-2 and TRBJ2-7; the D gene could be TRBD1 or TRBD2 (6 bases each). V lost 5 bases and J lost 3, with 17 bases in between. The CDR3 extends over 15 amino acids. Germline-derived CDR1 and CDR2 are SGHAT and FQNNGV. For the CDR3, the DNA is TGTGCCAGCAGCCCCGGAGGGGGAGCAAGCTACGAGCAGTACTTC. This translates into CASSPGGGASYEQYF.

J is TRBJ1-6 and V is TRBV5-1; 10 bases line up with TRBD1. V gave up 4 bases and J gave up 9 bases; unmatched junction bases: 7. The CDR3 runs 15 residues. The germline V gene encodes CDR1 SGHRS and CDR2 YFSETQ. CDR3 amino acids: CASSRGQGTGSPLHF. CDR3 coding DNA: TGCGCCAGCAGCCGGGGACAGGGGACTGGTTCACCCCTCCACTTT.

The V and J genes are TRBV11-3 and TRBJ2-2; 7 nucleotides match TRBD1. Germline trimming cut 5 bases from V and 5 bases from J; bases unmatched to any gene: 5. This CDR3 spans 14 amino acids. The germline gives CDR1 SGHNT, CDR2 YENEEA. CDR3 region: CASSPGGWTGELFF. The CDR3 coding sequence is TGTGCCAGCAGCCCAGGGGGATGGACCGGGGAGCTGTTTTTT.

This chain joins TRBV19 and TRBJ2-1; D perhaps matches TRBD2 (5 bases). The V and J ends lost 3 bases and 8 bases respectively, with 17 bases between them. The CDR3 is made up of 15 amino acids. Germline lookup yields CDR1 LNHDA and CDR2 SQIVND (reference sequence). The chain's CDR3 is CASSISGIVGHEQFF. In nucleotides, the CDR3 is TGTGCCAGTAGTATTTCCGGGATTGTGGGCCATGAGCAGTTCTTC.

V gene TRBV28 combines with J gene TRBJ2-7; D may be TRBD1 or TRBD2 (5 bases each). Germline V gene sequence: CDR1 MDHEN, CDR2 SYDVKM. Trimming pared 8 bases from V and 4 bases from J, leaving 9 bases between. The length of the CDR3 is 11 residues. CDR3 bases: TGTGCCAGCCGAGGGGTTTACGAGCAGTACTTC. It translates to CASRGVYEQYF.

The chain recombines TRBV28 with TRBJ1-2; D gene ambiguous. This CDR3 region has 18 residues. Germline V lookup: CDR1 MDHEN, CDR2 SYDVKM. V lost 3 bases to trimming and J lost 8 bases, with 28 bases between them. Written as DNA, the CDR3 is TGTGCCAGCAGTTTTTTAACCGGCCCGTCTCAAGGTGCTGCCGGCTACACCTTC. As protein: CASSFLTGPSQGAAGYTF.

This clone showed up just a few times. This chain joins TRBV14 and TRBJ2-2; TRBD2 agrees at 9 bases. Germline CDR1 and CDR2: SGHDN and FVKESK. The CDR3 is made up of 15 amino acids. The ends lost 7 bases at V and 3 bases at J; junction bases unmatched: 6. CDR3 amino acids: CASIRTSEHTGELFF. The CDR3 coding sequence is TGTGCCAGCATAAGGACTAGCGAGCACACCGGGGAGCTGTTTTTT. The variable domain in full, completed from reference TRBV14 and TRBJ2-2, reads EAGVTQFPSHSVIEKGQTVTLRCDPISGHDNLYWYRRVMGKEIKFLLHFVKESKQDESGMPNNRFLAERTGGTYSTLKVQPAELEDSGVYFCASIRTSEHTGELFFGEGSRLTVL.

The chain couples TRBV29-1 to TRBJ2-5; D not resolved. V shed 2 bases and J shed 7 bases, with 17 bases lying between them. CDR1 SQVTM and CDR2 ANQGSEA come from the germline V gene. The CDR3 runs 14 residues. CDR3 sequence (DNA): TGCAGCGTTGAAACCCAGACCAATTATAGGACCCAGTACTTC. It yields the protein CSVETQTNYRTQYF.

The chain couples TRBV7-3 to TRBJ2-3; D is unclear. V lost 1 base and J 6 bases, leaving 11 bases between the germline ends. CDR1 and CDR2 from the germline V gene are SGHTA and FQGTGA. CDR3 length: 14 amino acids. Here the CDR3 DNA reads TGTGCCAGCAGCTTAAGGGGTGATATGGATACGCAGTATTTT. Its protein is CASSLRGDMDTQYF.

The chain recombines TRBV5-1 with TRBJ2-1; 7 bases agree with TRBD2. The germline CDR1 and CDR2 sequences are SGHRS and YFSETQ. The CDR3 is 15 amino acids. J was trimmed by 6 bases and V by 3 bases; bases with no gene match: 9. The CDR3 sequence is CASSWGGTGGNEQFF. CDR3 in DNA: TGCGCCAGCAGCTGGGGAGGGACTGGCGGCAATGAGCAGTTCTTC.

The chain links TRBV13 to TRBJ2-7, with D perhaps assigned TRBD1 or TRBD2 (5 bases each). V was pared by 5 bases and J by 3 bases, with 14 bases between. Germline lookup yields CDR1 PRHDT and CDR2 FYEKMQ (reference sequence). The length of the CDR3 is 14 residues. The CDR3 loop is CASSRGDGNYEQYF. Written as DNA, the CDR3 is TGTGCCAGCAGCAGAGGGGACGGCAACTACGAGCAGTACTTC.

This clone was counted once. V and J are TRBV11-3 and TRBJ2-7; 14 nucleotides line up with TRBD2. CDR3 length: 14 amino acids. Germline CDR1 and CDR2: SGHNT and YENEEA. The junction had 6 bases not matched to a gene; V was cut back by 5 bases and J by 9 bases. In DNA form, the CDR3 reads TGTGCCAGCAGCCGACTAGCGGGAGGGCAAGCGCAGTACTTC. Amino acids: CASSRLAGGQAQYF.